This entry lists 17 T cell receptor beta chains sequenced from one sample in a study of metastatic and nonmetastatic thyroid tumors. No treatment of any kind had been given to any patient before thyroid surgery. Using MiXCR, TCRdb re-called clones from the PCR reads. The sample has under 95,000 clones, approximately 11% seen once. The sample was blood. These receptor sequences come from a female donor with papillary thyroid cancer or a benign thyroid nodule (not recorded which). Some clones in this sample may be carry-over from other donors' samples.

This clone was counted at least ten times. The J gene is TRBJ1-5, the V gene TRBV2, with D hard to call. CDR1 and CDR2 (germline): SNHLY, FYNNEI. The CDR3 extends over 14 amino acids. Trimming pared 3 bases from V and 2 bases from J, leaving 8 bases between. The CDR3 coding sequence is TGTGCCAGCAGTGAGGACTGGGGCAATCAGCCCCAGCATTTT. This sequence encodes CASSEDWGNQPQHF.

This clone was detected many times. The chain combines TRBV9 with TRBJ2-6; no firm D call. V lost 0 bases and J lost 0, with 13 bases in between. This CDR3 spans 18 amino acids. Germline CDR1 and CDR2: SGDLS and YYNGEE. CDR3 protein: CASSVGGEPSSGANVLTF. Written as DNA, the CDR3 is TGTGCCAGCAGCGTAGGCGGCGAGCCGAGCTCTGGGGCCAACGTCCTGACTTTC.

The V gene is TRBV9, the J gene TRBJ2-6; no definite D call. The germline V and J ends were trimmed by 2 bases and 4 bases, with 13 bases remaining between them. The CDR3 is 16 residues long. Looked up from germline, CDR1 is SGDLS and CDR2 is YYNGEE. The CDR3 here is CASSVNFHTGANVLTF. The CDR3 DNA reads TGTGCCAGCAGCGTCAACTTTCATACCGGGGCCAACGTCCTGACTTTC.

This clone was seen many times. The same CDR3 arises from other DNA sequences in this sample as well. The chain's CDR3 is CAWSVLREAHNEQFF. CDR3 nucleotide sequence: TGTGCCTGGAGTGTACTCAGGGAAGCTCACAATGAGCAGTTCTTC. The genes are TRBV30 and TRBJ2-1, with D perhaps matching TRBD1 (5 bases). Germline loops: CDR1 GTSNPN, CDR2 SVGIG (reference sequence). This CDR3 is 15 amino acids long. Deletions cut 0 bases from V and 5 bases from J, with 14 bases between.

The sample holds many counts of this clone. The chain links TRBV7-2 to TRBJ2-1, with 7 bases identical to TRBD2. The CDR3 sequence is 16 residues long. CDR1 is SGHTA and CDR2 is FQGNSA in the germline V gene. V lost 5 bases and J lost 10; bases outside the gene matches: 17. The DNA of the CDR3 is TGTGCCAGCAGCCCGAGCCTAGCTAGCGGAGTTACCGAGCAGTTCTTC. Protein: CASSPSLASGVTEQFF.

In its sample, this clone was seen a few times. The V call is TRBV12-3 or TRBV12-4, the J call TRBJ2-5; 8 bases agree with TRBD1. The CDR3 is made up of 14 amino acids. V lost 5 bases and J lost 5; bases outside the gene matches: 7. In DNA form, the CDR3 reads TGTGCCAGCAGTCCCAGGGGGCGATCTGAGACCCAGTACTTC. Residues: CASSPRGRSETQYF.

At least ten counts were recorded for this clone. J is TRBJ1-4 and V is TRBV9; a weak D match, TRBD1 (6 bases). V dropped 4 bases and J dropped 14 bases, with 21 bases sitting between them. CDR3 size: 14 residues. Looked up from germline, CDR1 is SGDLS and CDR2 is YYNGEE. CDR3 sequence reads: CASSLGTPGDILFF. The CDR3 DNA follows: TGTGCCAGCAGCCTTGGGACACCCGGGGATATCCTGTTTTTT.

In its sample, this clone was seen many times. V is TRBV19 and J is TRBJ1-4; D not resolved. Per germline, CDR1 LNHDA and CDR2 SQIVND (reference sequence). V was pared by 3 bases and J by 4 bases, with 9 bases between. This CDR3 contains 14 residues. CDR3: CASSIMAGNEKLFF. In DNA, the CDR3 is TGTGCCAGTAGTATTATGGCCGGTAATGAAAAACTGTTTTTT. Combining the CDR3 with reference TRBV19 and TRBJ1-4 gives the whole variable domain DGGITQSPKYLFRKEGQNVTLSCEQNLNHDAMYWYRQDPGQGLRLIYYSQIVNDFQKGDIAEGYSVSREKKESFPLTVTSAQKNPTAFYLCASSIMAGNEKLFFGSGTQLSVL.

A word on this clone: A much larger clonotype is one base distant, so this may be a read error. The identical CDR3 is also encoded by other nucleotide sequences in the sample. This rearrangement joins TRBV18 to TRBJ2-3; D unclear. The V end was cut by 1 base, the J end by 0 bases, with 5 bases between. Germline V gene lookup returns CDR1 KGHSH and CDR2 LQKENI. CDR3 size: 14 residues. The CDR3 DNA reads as TGTGCCAGCTCACCACGGCCGAGCACAGATACGCAGTATTTT. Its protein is CASSPRPSTDTQYF. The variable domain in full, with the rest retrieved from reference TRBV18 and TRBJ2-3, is NAGVMQNPRHLVRRRGQEARLRCSPMKGHSHVYWYRQLPEEGLKFMVYLQKENIIDESGMPKERFSAEFPKEGPSILRIQQVVRGDSAAYFCASSPRPSTDTQYFGPGTRLTVL.

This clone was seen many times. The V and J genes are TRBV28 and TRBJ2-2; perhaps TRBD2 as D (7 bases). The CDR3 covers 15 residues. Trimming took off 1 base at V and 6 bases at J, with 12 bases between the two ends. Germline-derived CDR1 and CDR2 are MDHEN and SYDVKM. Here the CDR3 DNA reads TGTGCCAGCAGTTTATCCGGGGGGCGCGCCGGGGAGCTGTTTTTT. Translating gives CASSLSGGRAGELFF.

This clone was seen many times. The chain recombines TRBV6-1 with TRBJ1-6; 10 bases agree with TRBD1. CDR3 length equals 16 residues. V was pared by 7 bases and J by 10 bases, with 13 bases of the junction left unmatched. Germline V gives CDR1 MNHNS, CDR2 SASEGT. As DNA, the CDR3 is TGTGCCAGCACCTTAGAGGGACAGGGGATTGGATCACCCCTCCACTTT. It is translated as CASTLEGQGIGSPLHF.

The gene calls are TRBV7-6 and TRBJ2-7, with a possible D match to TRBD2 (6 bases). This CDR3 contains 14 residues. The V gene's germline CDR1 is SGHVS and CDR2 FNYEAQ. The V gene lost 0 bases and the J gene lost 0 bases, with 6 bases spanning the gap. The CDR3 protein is CASSLARGSYEQYF. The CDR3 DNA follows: TGTGCCAGCAGCTTAGCGCGGGGCTCCTACGAGCAGTACTTC.

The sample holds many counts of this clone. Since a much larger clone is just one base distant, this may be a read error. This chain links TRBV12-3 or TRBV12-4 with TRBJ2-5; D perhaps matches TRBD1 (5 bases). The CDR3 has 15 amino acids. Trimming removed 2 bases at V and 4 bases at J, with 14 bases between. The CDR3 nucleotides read TGTGCCAGCAGTTTACTGGGGCATACTCGAGAGACCCAGTACTTC. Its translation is CASSLLGHTRETQYF.

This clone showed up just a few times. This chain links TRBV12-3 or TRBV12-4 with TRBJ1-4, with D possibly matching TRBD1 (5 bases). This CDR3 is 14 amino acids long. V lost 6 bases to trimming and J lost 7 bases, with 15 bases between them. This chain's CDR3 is CASSPGGGFEKLFF. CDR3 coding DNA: TGTGCCAGCAGCCCCGGGGGAGGTTTTGAAAAACTGTTTTTT.

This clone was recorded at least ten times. The CDR3 DNA reads as TGTGCCAGTAGTAGGGAGGGGGAAGCATCTGGAAACACCATATATTTT. Protein product: CASSREGEASGNTIYF. The chain recombines TRBV19 with TRBJ1-3, with D maybe TRBD1 (6 bases). V lost 4 bases and J 1 base, leaving 14 bases between the germline ends. This CDR3 is 16 amino acids long. CDR1 and CDR2 (germline): LNHDA, SQIVND (reference sequence).

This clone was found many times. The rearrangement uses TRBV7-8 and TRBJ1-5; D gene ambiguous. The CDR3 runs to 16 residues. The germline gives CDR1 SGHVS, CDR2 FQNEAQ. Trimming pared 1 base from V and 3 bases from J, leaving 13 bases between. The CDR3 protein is CASSLEGNNYNQPQHF. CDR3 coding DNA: TGTGCCAGCAGCTTAGAGGGCAATAACTACAATCAGCCCCAGCATTTT.

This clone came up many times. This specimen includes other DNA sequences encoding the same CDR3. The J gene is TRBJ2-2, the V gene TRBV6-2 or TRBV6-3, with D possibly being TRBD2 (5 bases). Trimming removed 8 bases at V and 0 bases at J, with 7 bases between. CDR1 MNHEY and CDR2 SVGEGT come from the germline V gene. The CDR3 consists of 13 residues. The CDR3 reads CASGSANTGELFF. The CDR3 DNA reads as TGTGCCAGCGGGAGCGCGAACACCGGGGAGCTGTTTTTT.